The 21 T cell receptor beta chains listed next were all sequenced from one sample in a study of metastatic and nonmetastatic thyroid tumors. TCRdb used MiXCR to call clones anew from the PCR reads. The table includes 13,000 or so clones, approximately 30% detected once. All patients were treatment-naive before thyroid surgery. Sequencing used tumor tissue. The source is a female donor with papillary thyroid cancer or a benign thyroid nodule (not recorded which). Some clones in this sample may be carry-over from other donors' samples.

V usage is TRBV7-2 and J usage is TRBJ2-7; 9 bases are shared with TRBD2. This CDR3 comprises 12 residues. The germline V gene has CDR1 SGHTA and CDR2 FQGNSA. V dropped 4 bases and J dropped 7; count of bases not matched to a gene: 2. The CDR3 sequence: CASSWTSEEQYF. The DNA for the CDR3 is TGTGCCAGCAGCTGGACTAGCGAGGAGCAGTACTTC.

This chain links TRBV6-1 with TRBJ2-7; the D is unclear. The V end lost 6 bases, the J end lost 3 bases, and 21 bases lay between the germline ends. Per germline, CDR1 MNHNS and CDR2 SASEGT. This CDR3 spans 16 amino acids. CDR3 nucleotides: TGTGCCAGCAGCTTTAACAGTGTGTCTACGGGCTACGAGCAGTACTTC. Its protein product is CASSFNSVSTGYEQYF.

The J gene is TRBJ2-7, the V gene TRBV6-2 or TRBV6-3, with D possibly TRBD2 on 6 matching bases. CDR3 length: 16 residues. Germline V gene sequence: CDR1 MNHEY, CDR2 SVGEGT. V dropped 6 bases and J dropped 7 bases, with 25 bases sitting between them. CDR3 protein: CASRYSTGTSHPEQYF. The CDR3 DNA is TGTGCCAGCAGATATAGCACCGGGACTTCCCATCCGGAGCAGTACTTC.

The chain has TRBV15 and TRBJ2-7; the D is unclear. The V end lost 0 bases, the J end lost 2 bases, and 17 bases lay between the germline ends. Looked up from germline, CDR1 is LNHNV and CDR2 is YYDKDF (reference sequence). The CDR3 sequence is 17 residues long. The CDR3 loop reads CATSRDTDTPYTYEQYF. Written as DNA, the CDR3 is TGTGCCACCAGCAGAGATACCGACACTCCATATACCTACGAGCAGTACTTC.

This sequence joins TRBV2 and TRBJ1-1; D unresolved. CDR1 is SNHLY, CDR2 FYNNEI, per germline. The CDR3 loop spans 13 amino acids. The V end was cut by 2 bases, the J end by 6 bases, with 10 bases between. The CDR3 sequence: CASSEKPYPEAFF. The DNA for the CDR3 is TGTGCCAGCAGTGAAAAACCCTACCCTGAAGCTTTCTTT.

The gene calls are TRBV5-1 and TRBJ2-1; a possible D gene is TRBD1 (5 bases). Germline V gene lookup returns CDR1 SGHRS and CDR2 YFSETQ. The CDR3 has 15 amino acids. Trimming cost V 0 bases and J 2 bases, with 9 bases left between them. The CDR3 region is CASSLEGPTYNEQFF. The CDR3 nucleotides are TGCGCCAGCAGCTTGGAGGGGCCTACCTACAATGAGCAGTTCTTC.

At least ten counts were recorded for this clone. The genes are TRBV4-2 and TRBJ2-2; 7 bases agree with TRBD1. V lost 0 bases, J lost 3 bases, and 7 bases stayed unmatched. The CDR3 covers 17 residues. Germline CDR1 and CDR2: LGHNA and YNFKEQ. This chain's CDR3 is CASSQDGGQSDTGELFF. The CDR3 region has the DNA TGTGCCAGCAGCCAAGATGGGGGACAGAGTGACACCGGGGAGCTGTTTTTT.

This clone has just a few counts. The chain recombines TRBV28 with TRBJ1-1; no clear D gene. Germline CDR1 is MDHEN and CDR2 is SYDVKM. This CDR3 has 13 amino acids. V lost 3 bases, J lost 5 bases, and 10 bases lay in between. CDR3 protein: CASSFGLTTEAFF. DNA of the CDR3: TGTGCCAGCAGTTTTGGGCTGACTACTGAAGCTTTCTTT.

Many counts were recorded for this clone. For the CDR3, the DNA is TGTGCCAGCAGCCCACGGGACGCCGTCTCTGGCTACACCTTC. Translation gives CASSPRDAVSGYTF. The chain recombines TRBV7-6 with TRBJ1-2; possible D gene TRBD1, 5 bases. V was cut by 5 bases and J by 7 bases, with 17 bases left in between. Germline CDR1 reads SGHVS; CDR2 reads FNYEAQ. This CDR3 contains 14 residues.

The chain is built from TRBV11-1 and TRBJ2-7; D is possibly TRBD1 (7 bases). Trimming left V 7 bases short and J 4 bases short, with 20 bases between. This CDR3 contains 15 residues. Germline V CDR1 and CDR2: SGHAT, FQDESV (reference sequence). The CDR3 DNA is TGTGCCAGCACCCAGGGGGGCCCCACGGGGTACGAGCAGTACTTC. It specifies CASTQGGPTGYEQYF.

This clone was observed at least ten times. The chain carries TRBV7-9 and TRBJ1-2, with a possible D match to TRBD1 (6 bases). V lost 7 bases to trimming and J lost 8 bases, with 23 bases between them. The CDR3 loop spans 15 amino acids. The germline gives CDR1 SEHNR, CDR2 FQNEAQ (reference sequence). The DNA for the CDR3 is TGTGCCAGCACCTCCCTGTCCCGGGGGCTCCGGGGCTACACCTTC. Its translation: CASTSLSRGLRGYTF.

The chain uses TRBV18 and TRBJ1-4; D remains unclear. The CDR3 sequence is 15 residues long. V was cut by 2 bases and J by 5 bases, with 12 bases left in between. Germline V gives CDR1 KGHSH, CDR2 LQKENI. The CDR3 sequence is CASSPNGAQNEKLFF. Written as DNA, the CDR3 is TGTGCCAGCTCACCAAACGGTGCACAAAATGAAAAACTGTTTTTT.

Ten or more counts support this clone. The V and J genes are TRBV2 and TRBJ1-2, with D unclear. In germline, CDR1 is SNHLY, CDR2 FYNNEI. The CDR3 spans 12 residues. V lost 7 bases and J lost 7, with 13 bases in between. This CDR3 is CASNPTFGGYTF. CDR3 DNA: TGTGCCAGCAACCCTACCTTCGGTGGCTACACCTTC.

The J gene is TRBJ2-2, the V gene TRBV11-2; weak D call: TRBD2 (6 bases). V dropped 4 bases and J dropped 5 bases, with 17 bases sitting between them. The CDR3 extends over 16 amino acids. The V gene's germline CDR1 is SGHAT and CDR2 FQNNGV. The CDR3 DNA reads TGTGCCAGCAGCTCGTGTACTAGCTGGAGAACCGGGGAGCTGTTTTTT. Translating gives CASSSCTSWRTGELFF.

By sample fraction, this clone is medium-sized. This chain connects TRBV6-2 or TRBV6-3 to TRBJ2-5; D is undetermined. The CDR3 is 16 amino acids. Between the trimmed V and J ends, which lost 2 bases and 1 base, there was a span of 14 bases. The germline CDR1 and CDR2 sequences are MNHEY and SVGEGT. For the CDR3, the DNA is TGTGCCAGCAGTTACGGAGATACACGGATCCAAGAGACCCAGTACTTC. This encodes CASSYGDTRIQETQYF.

This clone was picked up many times. One end of the junction does not line up with germline, which may come from a read error. J is TRBJ2-5 and V is TRBV7-7; D is unclear. This CDR3 is 13 amino acids long. Germline CDR1 and CDR2: SSHAT and FNYEAQ (reference sequence). The CDR3 reads CASSLGQQETQYF. The CDR3 nucleotides are TGTGCTAGCAGCTTAGGGCAGCAAGAGACCCAGTACTTC. Using reference TRBV7-7 and TRBJ2-5 for the parts outside the CDR3, the full variable domain is GAGVSQSPRYKVTKRGQDVTLRCDPISSHATLYWYQQALGQGPEFLTYFNYEAQPDKSGLPSDRFSAERPEGSISTLTIQRTEQRDSAMYRCASSLGQQETQYFGPGTRLLVL.

The rearrangement uses TRBV5-1 and TRBJ2-7; 9 positions agree with TRBD1. After removal of 0 bases from V and 0 bases from J, the junction contained 1 base not matched to a gene. The CDR3 length is 15 residues. CDR1 and CDR2 (germline): SGHRS, YFSETQ. The CDR3 nucleotides read TGCGCCAGCAGCTTGGGACAGGGGGGCTCCTACGAGCAGTACTTC. Its translation: CASSLGQGGSYEQYF.

As to this clone: Given a much more abundant clone one base away, this may be a read error. CDR3 region: CATSDSDDEQFF. Written as DNA, the CDR3 is TGTGCCACCAGTGACAGTGACGATGAGCAGTTCTTC. This chain uses TRBV24-1 with TRBJ2-1; the D is unclear. Trimming left V 4 bases short and J 8 bases short, with 8 bases between. Per the germline V gene, CDR1 is KGHDR and CDR2 is SFDVKD. The CDR3 spans 12 residues.

This rearrangement joins TRBV11-2 to TRBJ2-3; a weak D match, TRBD1 (5 bases). CDR1 and CDR2 (germline): SGHAT, FQNNGV. This CDR3 contains 18 residues. V was trimmed by 1 base and J by 8 bases, leaving 25 bases between them. The CDR3 sequence is CASSLGAGQGRVIGTQYF. The CDR3 region has the DNA TGTGCCAGCAGCTTAGGGGCCGGGCAGGGAAGGGTCATAGGTACGCAGTATTTT.

This clone was recorded many times. The chain has TRBV9 and TRBJ1-2; D unresolved. Trimming cost V 0 bases and J 1 base, with 7 bases left between them. Germline CDR1 and CDR2: SGDLS and YYNGEE. The CDR3 covers 14 residues. Here the CDR3 DNA reads TGTGCCAGCAGCGTAGAGGGCAGTAACTATGGCTACACCTTC. Its protein is CASSVEGSNYGYTF.

The table lists this clone with many counts. V gene TRBV19 combines with J gene TRBJ1-4, with D possibly TRBD1 on 5 matching bases. The CDR3 sequence is 16 residues long. The V gene lost 4 bases and the J gene lost 8 bases, with 20 bases spanning the gap. Per the germline V gene, CDR1 is LNHDA and CDR2 is SQIVND (reference sequence). This CDR3 reads CASSRGAGYVQEKLFF. The CDR3 DNA is TGTGCCAGTAGTAGGGGCGCAGGCTACGTGCAGGAAAAACTGTTTTTT. The entire variable domain, with the rest obtained from reference TRBV19 and TRBJ1-4, is as follows: DGGITQSPKYLFRKEGQNVTLSCEQNLNHDAMYWYRQDPGQGLRLIYYSQIVNDFQKGDIAEGYSVSREKKESFPLTVTSAQKNPTAFYLCASSRGAGYVQEKLFFGSGTQLSVL.